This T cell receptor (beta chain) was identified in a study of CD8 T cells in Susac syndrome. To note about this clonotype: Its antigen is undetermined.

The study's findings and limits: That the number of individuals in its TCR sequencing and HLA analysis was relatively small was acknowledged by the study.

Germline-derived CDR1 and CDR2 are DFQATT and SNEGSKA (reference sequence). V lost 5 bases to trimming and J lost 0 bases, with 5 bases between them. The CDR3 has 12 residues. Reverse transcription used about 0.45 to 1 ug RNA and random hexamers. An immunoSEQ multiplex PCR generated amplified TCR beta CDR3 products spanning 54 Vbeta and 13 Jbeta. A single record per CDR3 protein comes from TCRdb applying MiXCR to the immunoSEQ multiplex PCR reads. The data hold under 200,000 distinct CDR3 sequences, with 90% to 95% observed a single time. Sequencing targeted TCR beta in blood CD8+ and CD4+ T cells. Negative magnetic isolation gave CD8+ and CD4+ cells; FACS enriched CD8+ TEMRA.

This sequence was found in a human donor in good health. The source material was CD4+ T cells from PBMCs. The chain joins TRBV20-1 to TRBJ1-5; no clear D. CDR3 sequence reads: CSAEYSNQPQHF. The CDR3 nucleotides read TGCAGTGCTGAGTATAGCAATCAGCCCCAGCATTTT.